The next 7 T cell receptor beta chains were all read from a single sample in a study of T cell repertoires in cytomegalovirus infection. These receptors have no known antigen. Via MiXCR, TCRdb re-called the reads, giving one row per CDR3 protein. The table has hundreds of thousands of distinct CDR3 sequences, roughly a third seen once. The specimen comprised cultured PBMCs, sampled from culture after CMV antigen stimulation. The source of these receptors is a human donor in good health (CMV status not recorded). Some clones in this sample may be carry-over from other donors' samples.

V usage is TRBV25-1 and J usage is TRBJ1-1, with D uncertain. Trimming pared 4 bases from V and 0 bases from J, leaving 15 bases between. CDR1 is MGHDK, CDR2 SYGVNS, per germline. The CDR3 contains 16 residues. CDR3 residues: CASSAPRGEVNTEAFF. The CDR3 nucleotides read TGTGCCAGCAGTGCCCCCCGTGGGGAGGTGAACACTGAAGCTTTCTTT. The full variable domain, in which reference TRBV25-1 and TRBJ1-1 provide the parts outside the CDR3, is EADIYQTPRYLVIGTGKKITLECSQTMGHDKMYWYQQDPGMELHLIHYSYGVNSTEKGDLSSESTVSRIRTEHFPLTLESARPSHTSQYLCASSAPRGEVNTEAFFGQGTRLTVV.

This clonotype occurred a few times. This chain's CDR3 is CASSYSGLSLHF. The CDR3, as DNA: TGTGCCAGCAGTTACTCCGGCCTGTCCCTCCACTTT. The chain combines TRBV6-6 with TRBJ1-6; D is unclear. The CDR3 runs to 12 residues. The germline gives CDR1 MNHNY, CDR2 SVGAGI (reference sequence). V shed 0 bases and J shed 14 bases, with 8 bases lying between them.

This clonotype was recorded a few times. This rearrangement joins TRBV7-2 to TRBJ2-1; D is uncertain. This CDR3 contains 13 residues. Germline CDR1 reads SGHTA; CDR2 reads FQGNSA. V was trimmed by 4 bases and J by 5 bases, leaving 9 bases between them. CDR3 residues: CASSYHMNNEQFF. In DNA form, the CDR3 reads TGTGCCAGCAGCTACCACATGAACAATGAGCAGTTCTTC.

CDR3 bases: TGTGCCAGTAGTATCCCCTCAGTTTGGAAGCTGTTTTTT. Translated: CASSIPSVWKLFF. This rearrangement joins TRBV19 to TRBJ1-4; no definite D call. The CDR3 sequence is 13 residues long. V dropped 3 bases and J dropped 14 bases, with 16 bases sitting between them. CDR1 is LNHDA and CDR2 is SQIVND in the germline V gene (reference sequence).

The chain recombines TRBV6-2 or TRBV6-3 with TRBJ1-1; tentatively, D is TRBD1 (5 bases). The germline V and J ends were trimmed by 7 bases and 1 base, with 13 bases remaining between them. Germline-derived CDR1 and CDR2 are MNHEY and SVGEGT. CDR3 length: 14 amino acids. CDR3 in amino acids: CASIRRQKNTEAFF. For the CDR3, the DNA is TGTGCCAGCATCCGAAGACAGAAGAACACTGAAGCTTTCTTT.

This clonotype was observed many times. V usage is TRBV19 and J usage is TRBJ1-5; a weak D match, TRBD1 (5 bases). V was pared by 7 bases and J by 0 bases, with 13 bases between. The length of the CDR3 is 15 residues. CDR1 is LNHDA and CDR2 is SQIVND in the germline V gene (reference sequence). CDR3 sequence reads: CASIDRPYSNQPQHF. In DNA form, the CDR3 reads TGTGCCAGTATAGACAGACCCTATAGCAATCAGCCCCAGCATTTT.

This clonotype showed up just a few times. V and J are TRBV4-1 and TRBJ2-1, with 8 bases aligning to TRBD1. Trimming at V came to 2 bases and at J to 2 bases, leaving 2 bases not matched to a gene. CDR3 length: 15 residues. Germline-derived CDR1 and CDR2 are MGHRA and YSYEKL. The CDR3 DNA follows: TGCGCCAGCAGCCAACGACAGGGGACCTACAATGAGCAGTTCTTC. As protein: CASSQRQGTYNEQFF.